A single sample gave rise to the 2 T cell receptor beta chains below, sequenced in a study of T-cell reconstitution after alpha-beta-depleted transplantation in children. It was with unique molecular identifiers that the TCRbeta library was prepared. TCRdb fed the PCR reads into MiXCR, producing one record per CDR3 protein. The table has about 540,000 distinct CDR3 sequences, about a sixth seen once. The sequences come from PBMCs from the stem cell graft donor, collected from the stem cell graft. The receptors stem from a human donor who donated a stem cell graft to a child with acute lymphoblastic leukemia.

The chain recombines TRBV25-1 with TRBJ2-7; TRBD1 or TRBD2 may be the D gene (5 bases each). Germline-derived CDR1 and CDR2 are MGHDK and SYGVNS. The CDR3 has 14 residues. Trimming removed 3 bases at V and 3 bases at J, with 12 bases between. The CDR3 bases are TGTGCCAGCAGTGAGGACCGGGACCTCTACGAGCAGTACTTC. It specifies CASSEDRDLYEQYF.

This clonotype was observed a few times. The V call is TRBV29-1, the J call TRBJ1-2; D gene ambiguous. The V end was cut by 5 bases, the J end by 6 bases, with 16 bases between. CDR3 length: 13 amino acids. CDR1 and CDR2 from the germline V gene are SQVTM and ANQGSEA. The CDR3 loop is CSVRHSGSHGYTF. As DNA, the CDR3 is TGCAGCGTTAGACATTCCGGCTCTCATGGCTACACCTTC.